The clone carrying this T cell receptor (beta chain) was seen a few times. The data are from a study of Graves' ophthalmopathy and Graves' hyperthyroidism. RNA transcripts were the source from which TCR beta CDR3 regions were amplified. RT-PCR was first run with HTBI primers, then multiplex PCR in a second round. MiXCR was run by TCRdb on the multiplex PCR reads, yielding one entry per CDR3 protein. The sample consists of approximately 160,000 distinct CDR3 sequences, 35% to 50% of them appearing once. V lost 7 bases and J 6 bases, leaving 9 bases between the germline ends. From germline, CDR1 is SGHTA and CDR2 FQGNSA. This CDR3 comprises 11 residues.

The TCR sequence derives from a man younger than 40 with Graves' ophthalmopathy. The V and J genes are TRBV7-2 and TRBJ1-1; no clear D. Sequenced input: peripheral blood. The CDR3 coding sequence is TGTGCCAGCACTCGATACCCTGAAGCTTTCTTT. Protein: CASTRYPEAFF.